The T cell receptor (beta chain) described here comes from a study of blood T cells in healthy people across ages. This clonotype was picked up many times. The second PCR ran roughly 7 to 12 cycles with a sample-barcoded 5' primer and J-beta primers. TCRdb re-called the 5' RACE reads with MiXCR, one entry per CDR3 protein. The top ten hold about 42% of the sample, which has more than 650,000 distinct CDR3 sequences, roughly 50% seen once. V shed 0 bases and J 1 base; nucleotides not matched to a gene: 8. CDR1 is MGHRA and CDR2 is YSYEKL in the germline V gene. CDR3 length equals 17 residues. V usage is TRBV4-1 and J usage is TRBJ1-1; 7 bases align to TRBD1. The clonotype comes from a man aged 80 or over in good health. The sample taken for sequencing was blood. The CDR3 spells CASSQDPEGAQNTEAFF. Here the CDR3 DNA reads TGCGCCAGCAGCCAAGATCCCGAGGGGGCGCAGAACACTGAAGCTTTCTTT.